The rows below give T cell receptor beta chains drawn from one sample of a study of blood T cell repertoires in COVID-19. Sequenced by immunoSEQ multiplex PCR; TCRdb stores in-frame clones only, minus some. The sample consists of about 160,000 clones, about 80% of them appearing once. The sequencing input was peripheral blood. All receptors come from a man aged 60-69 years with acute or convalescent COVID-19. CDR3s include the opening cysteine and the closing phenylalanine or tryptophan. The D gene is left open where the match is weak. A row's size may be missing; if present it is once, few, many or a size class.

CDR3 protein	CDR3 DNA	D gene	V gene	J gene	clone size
CASNLGAENYGYTF	TGTGCCAGTAACCTGGGGGCAGAAAACTATGGCTACACCTTC	.	TRBV19	TRBJ1-2	few
CATGGQPNQPQHF	TGTGCCACCGGGGGACAGCCCAATCAGCCCCAGCATTTT	TRBD1	TRBV24-1	TRBJ1-5	.
CASSLGVAGGKETQYF	TGTGCCAGCAGCTTAGGGGTAGCGGGGGGCAAAGAGACCCAGTACTTC	TRBD2	TRBV11-2	TRBJ2-5	once
CSVVDSLYGYTF	TGCAGCGTTGTCGACAGCCTCTATGGCTACACCTTC	.	TRBV29-1	TRBJ1-2	.
CASRQTTVSVETQYF	TGTGCCAGTAGACAGACCACGGTCTCCGTGGAGACCCAGTACTTC	.	TRBV19	TRBJ2-5	.
CASTRKSSGSSTDTQYF	TGTGCCAGCACCAGGAAGTCGTCGGGGTCTAGCACAGATACGCAGTATTTT	.	TRBV9	TRBJ2-3	.
CASRQQGKESEAFF	TGTGCCAGCAGACAACAGGGTAAAGAATCTGAAGCTTTCTTT	.	TRBV25-1	TRBJ1-1	.
CASSQEWNSLNEKLFF	TGCGCCAGCAGCCAAGAATGGAACAGCCTAAATGAAAAACTGTTTTTT	.	TRBV4-3	TRBJ1-4	once
CASSPKTGGVDDEKLFF	TGCGCCAGCAGCCCCAAGACAGGGGGAGTAGATGATGAAAAACTGTTTTTT	TRBD1	TRBV5-1	TRBJ1-4	once
CASSQDQGGVYGYTF	TGCGCCAGCAGCCAAGATCAAGGGGGTGTCTATGGCTACACCTTC	.	TRBV4-3	TRBJ1-2	few
CASSPRGGTSTDTQYF	TGTGCCAGCAGCCCGCGGGGGGGGACCTCCACAGATACGCAGTATTTT	TRBD2	TRBV5-5	TRBJ2-3	.
CASSLPRRYSPTGELFF	TGTGCCAGCAGCTTACCTCGACGTTACAGCCCAACCGGGGAGCTGTTTTTT	.	TRBV7-8	TRBJ2-2	few
CARGGWEVGSPLHF	TGTGCCAGGGGAGGATGGGAAGTCGGTTCACCCCTCCACTTT	.	TRBV2	TRBJ1-6	few
CASSPAGDIYGYTF	TGCGCCAGCAGCCCGGCGGGGGATATCTATGGCTACACCTTC	.	TRBV5-1	TRBJ1-2	.
CASRQFDRGQIYEQYF	TGCGCCAGCAGGCAATTCGACAGGGGGCAAATCTACGAGCAGTACTTC	TRBD1	TRBV4-1	TRBJ2-7	.
CASSSLGAGVYEQYF	TGTGCCAGCAGCTCCCTGGGGGCTGGAGTTTACGAGCAGTACTTC	.	TRBV7-2	TRBJ2-7	few
CASSGTGVNEKLFF	TGTGCCAGCAGCGGGACAGGGGTTAATGAAAAACTGTTTTTT	TRBD1	TRBV7-2	TRBJ1-4	.
CASSVDLNSGANVLTF	TGTGCCAGCAGCGTAGACTTAAACTCTGGGGCCAACGTCCTGACTTTC	.	TRBV9	TRBJ2-6	.
CASSLGTGSNFGGYTF	TGCGCCAGCAGCCTCGGGACAGGGTCCAACTTTGGTGGCTACACCTTC	TRBD1	TRBV4-3	TRBJ1-2	.
CASGRDGDTGPDNSPLHF	TGTGCCAGCGGACGCGACGGGGACACCGGGCCAGATAATTCACCCCTCCACTTT	.	TRBV5-4	TRBJ1-6	.
CASSYGQPTNYGYTF	TGTGCCAGCAGTTACGGGCAGCCTACTAACTATGGCTACACCTTC	.	TRBV6-5	TRBJ1-2	.
CASSPTVADTQYF	TGCGCCAGCAGCCCAACAGTCGCAGATACGCAGTATTTT	.	TRBV5-1	TRBJ2-3	.
CASSVGQVPARETQYF	TGCGCCAGCAGCGTGGGACAGGTACCGGCCCGGGAGACCCAGTACTTC	TRBD1	TRBV5-1	TRBJ2-5	.
CASSDNRGRNGYTF	TGTGCCAGCAGCGACAACAGGGGAAGGAATGGCTACACCTTC	TRBD1	TRBV7-2	TRBJ1-2	.
CAWTRDTENTEAFF	TGTGCCTGGACTCGGGACACCGAGAACACTGAAGCTTTCTTT	.	TRBV30	TRBJ1-1	few
CAISSSGGVYEQYF	TGTGCCATCAGTTCTAGCGGGGGAGTCTACGAGCAGTACTTC	TRBD2	TRBV10-3	TRBJ2-7	.
CAWSIPGHLNTEAFF	TGTGCCTGGAGTATTCCGGGACATCTGAACACTGAAGCTTTCTTT	.	TRBV30	TRBJ1-1	once
CASSSLYEQYF	TGTGCCAGCAGTTCTCTATACGAGCAGTACTTC	.	TRBV12-3/TRBV12-4	TRBJ2-7	.
CASSSGTSEAYEQYF	TGTGCCAGCAGCTCCGGGACTAGCGAGGCCTACGAGCAGTACTTC	TRBD2	TRBV5-6	TRBJ2-7	.
CASSRAGRNEQFF	TGTGCCAGCAGTCGAGCAGGGCGGAATGAGCAGTTCTTC	.	TRBV7-9	TRBJ2-1	.
CASSYQRAPTGSEDYGYTF	TGTGCCAGCAGCTACCAAAGGGCCCCGACAGGGTCTGAAGACTATGGCTACACCTTC	TRBD1	TRBV13	TRBJ1-2	.
CASSLPLAGGRNEQFF	TGTGCCAGCAGTTTACCGCTAGCGGGGGGGCGGAATGAGCAGTTCTTC	TRBD2	TRBV28	TRBJ2-1	once
CASSRTGGETQYF	TGTGCCAGCTCTCGGACAGGGGGAGAGACCCAGTACTTC	TRBD1	TRBV18	TRBJ2-5	.